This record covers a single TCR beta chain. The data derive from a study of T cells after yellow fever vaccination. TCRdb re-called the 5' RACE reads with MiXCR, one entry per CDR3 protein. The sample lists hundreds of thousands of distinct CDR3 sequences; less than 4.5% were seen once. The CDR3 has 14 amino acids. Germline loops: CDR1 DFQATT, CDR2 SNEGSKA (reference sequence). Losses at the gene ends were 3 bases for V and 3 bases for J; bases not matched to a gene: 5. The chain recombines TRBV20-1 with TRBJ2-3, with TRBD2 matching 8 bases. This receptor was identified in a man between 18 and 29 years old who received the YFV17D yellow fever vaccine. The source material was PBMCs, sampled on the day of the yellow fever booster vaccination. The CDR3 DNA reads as TGCAGTGCTAGTTACGGACTAGCAACAGATACGCAGTATTTT. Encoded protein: CSASYGLATDTQYF.